These T cell receptor beta chains were read from a single sample in a study of Ad26.COV2.S vaccination and SARS-CoV-2 variants. Clones were sequenced by immunoSEQ multiplex PCR, and TCRdb holds only the in-frame ones, with some missing. The table has some 320,000 clones, approximately 86% seen once. The source material was peripheral blood, sampled in a trial of Ad26.COV2.S vaccine versus placebo. The receptors shown here come from a person between 18 and 65 years old who received the Ad26.COV2.S COVID-19 vaccine or a placebo. Both conserved end residues are part of each CDR3. The D gene is left open where the match is weak. Size tells how often a clone was seen (once, few, many) or the class of an expanded clone, and some rows leave it out.

clone_size,j_call,v_call,d_call,cdr3_aa,cdr3_nt
NA,TRBJ2-2,TRBV5-1,TRBD1,CASSSGTGSTGELFF,TGCGCCAGCAGCTCCGGGACAGGGAGCACCGGGGAGCTGTTTTTT
NA,TRBJ2-2,TRBV7-9,NA,CASSLDIGELFF,TGTGCCAGCAGCTTAGATATCGGGGAGCTGTTTTTT
NA,TRBJ1-1,TRBV9,NA,CASTPLGRNTEAFF,TGTGCCAGCACCCCCTTGGGACGGAACACTGAAGCTTTCTTT
NA,TRBJ2-5,TRBV3-1/TRBV3-2,NA,CASSQRATETQYF,TGTGCCAGCAGCCAACGCGCTACAGAGACCCAGTACTTC
NA,TRBJ1-2,TRBV28,NA,CASSLSSSGGRGGGYTF,TGTGCCAGCAGTTTATCCAGTTCTGGGGGGCGAGGGGGTGGCTACACCTTC
NA,TRBJ1-2,TRBV6-1,NA,CASSDLVGRGADYGYTF,TGTGCCAGCAGTGATTTGGTGGGACGCGGGGCGGACTATGGCTACACCTTC
few,TRBJ2-5,TRBV10-3,TRBD1,CAISALTGDETQYF,TGTGCCATCAGTGCTTTGACAGGGGACGAGACCCAGTACTTC
NA,TRBJ1-1,TRBV6-5,NA,CASRRVGGKGEAFF,TGTGCCAGCAGACGTGTTGGGGGAAAGGGTGAAGCTTTCTTT
NA,TRBJ2-7,TRBV19,NA,CATRDNSYEQYF,TGTGCCACTCGAGACAACTCCTACGAGCAGTACTTC
NA,TRBJ2-1,TRBV29-1,NA,CSVVTEYNEQFF,TGCAGCGTTGTGACAGAATACAATGAGCAGTTCTTC
once,TRBJ2-7,TRBV29-1,NA,CSVKGYNPLEQYF,TGCAGCGTTAAGGGCTACAATCCCCTCGAGCAGTACTTC
NA,TRBJ1-5,TRBV4-1,NA,CASSQGPLGRDYNQPQHF,TGCGCCAGCAGCCAAGGACCTTTGGGCAGGGACTACAATCAGCCCCAGCATTTT
NA,TRBJ2-7,TRBV27,TRBD2,CASSRGGGYEQYF,TGTGCCAGCAGTCGCGGCGGGGGGTACGAGCAGTACTTC
NA,TRBJ2-1,TRBV9,NA,CASSVVGTYNEQFF,TGTGCCAGCAGCGTAGTGGGGACCTACAATGAGCAGTTCTTC
NA,TRBJ2-2,TRBV3-1/TRBV3-2,NA,CASSPRRAVQNTGELFF,TGTGCCAGCAGCCCGCGCCGGGCGGTCCAGAACACCGGGGAGCTGTTTTTT
NA,TRBJ1-1,TRBV2,NA,CASTAGGAPEAFF,TGTGCCAGCACGGCCGGGGGGGCCCCTGAAGCTTTCTTT